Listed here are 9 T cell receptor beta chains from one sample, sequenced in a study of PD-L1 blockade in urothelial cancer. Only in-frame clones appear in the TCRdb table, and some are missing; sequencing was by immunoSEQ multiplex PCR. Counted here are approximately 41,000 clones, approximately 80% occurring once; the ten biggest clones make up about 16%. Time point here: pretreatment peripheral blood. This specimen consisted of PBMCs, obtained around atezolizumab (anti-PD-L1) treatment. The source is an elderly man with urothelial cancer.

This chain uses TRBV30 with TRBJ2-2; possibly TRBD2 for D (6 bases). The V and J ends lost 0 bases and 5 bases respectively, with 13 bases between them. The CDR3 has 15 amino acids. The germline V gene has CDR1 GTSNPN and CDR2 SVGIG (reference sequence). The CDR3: CAWSVGLRGTGELFF. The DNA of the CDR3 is TGTGCCTGGAGTGTGGGACTCCGGGGGACCGGGGAGCTGTTTTTT. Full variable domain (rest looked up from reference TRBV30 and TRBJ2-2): SQTIHQWPATLVQPVGSPLSLECTVEGTSNPNLYWYRQAAGRGLQLLFYSVGIGQISSEVPQNLSASRPQDRQFILSSKKLLLSDSGFYLCAWSVGLRGTGELFFGEGSRLTVL.

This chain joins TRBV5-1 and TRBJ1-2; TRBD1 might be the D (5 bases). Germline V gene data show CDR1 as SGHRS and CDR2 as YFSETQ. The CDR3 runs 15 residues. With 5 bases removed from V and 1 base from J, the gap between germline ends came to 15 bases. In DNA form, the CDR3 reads TGCGCCAGCAGACAAGCCGCGACAGTTAACTATGGCTACACCTTC. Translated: CASRQAATVNYGYTF.

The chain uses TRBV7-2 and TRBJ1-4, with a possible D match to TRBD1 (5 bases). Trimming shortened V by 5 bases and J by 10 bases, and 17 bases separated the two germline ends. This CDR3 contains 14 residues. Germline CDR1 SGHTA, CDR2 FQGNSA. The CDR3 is CASSIQGFPVKLFF. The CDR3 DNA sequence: TGTGCCAGCAGCATCCAGGGTTTCCCGGTAAAACTGTTTTTT. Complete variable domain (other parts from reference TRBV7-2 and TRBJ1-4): GAGVSQSPSNKVTEKGKDVELRCDPISGHTALYWYRQSLGQGLEFLIYFQGNSAPDKSGLPSDRFSAERTGGSVSTLTIQRTQQEDSAVYLCASSIQGFPVKLFFGSGTQLSVL.

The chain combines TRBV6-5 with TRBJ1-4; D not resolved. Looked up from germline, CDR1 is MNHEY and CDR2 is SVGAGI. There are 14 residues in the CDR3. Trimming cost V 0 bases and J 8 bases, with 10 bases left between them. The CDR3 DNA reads TGTGCCAGCAGTTACTCAGGAGAGCAGGAAAAACTGTTTTTT. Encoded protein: CASSYSGEQEKLFF.

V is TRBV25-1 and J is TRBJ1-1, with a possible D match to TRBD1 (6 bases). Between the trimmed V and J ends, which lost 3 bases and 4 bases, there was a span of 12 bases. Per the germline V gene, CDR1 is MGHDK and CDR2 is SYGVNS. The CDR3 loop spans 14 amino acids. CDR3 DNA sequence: TGTGCCAGCAGTGATTTTGTAGGGGGCACTGAAGCTTTCTTT. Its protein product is CASSDFVGGTEAFF.

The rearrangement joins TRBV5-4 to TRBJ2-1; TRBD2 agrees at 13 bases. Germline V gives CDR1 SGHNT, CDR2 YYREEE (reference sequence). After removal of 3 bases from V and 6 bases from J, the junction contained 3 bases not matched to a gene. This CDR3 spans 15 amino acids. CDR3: CASSSGLAGSNEQFF. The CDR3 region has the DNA TGTGCCAGCAGCTCGGGACTAGCGGGATCCAATGAGCAGTTCTTC.

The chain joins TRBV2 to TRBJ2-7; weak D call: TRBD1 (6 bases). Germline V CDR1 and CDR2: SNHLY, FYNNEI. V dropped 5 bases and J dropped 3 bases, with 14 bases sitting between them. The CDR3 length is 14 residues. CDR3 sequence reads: CASSTRTASYEQYF. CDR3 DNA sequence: TGTGCCAGCAGTACAAGGACAGCAAGCTACGAGCAGTACTTC.

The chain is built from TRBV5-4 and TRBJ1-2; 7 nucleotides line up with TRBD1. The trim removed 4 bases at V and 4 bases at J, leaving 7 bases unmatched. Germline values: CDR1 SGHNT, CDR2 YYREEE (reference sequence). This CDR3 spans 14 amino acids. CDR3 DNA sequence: TGTGCCAGCAGCCTTATTACAGGGGTCTATGGCTACACCTTC. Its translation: CASSLITGVYGYTF. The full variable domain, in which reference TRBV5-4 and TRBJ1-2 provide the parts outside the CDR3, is ETGVTQSPTHLIKTRGQQVTLRCSSQSGHNTVSWYQQALGQGPQFIFQYYREEENGRGNFPPRFSGLQFPNYSSELNVNALELDDSALYLCASSLITGVYGYTFGSGTRLTVV.

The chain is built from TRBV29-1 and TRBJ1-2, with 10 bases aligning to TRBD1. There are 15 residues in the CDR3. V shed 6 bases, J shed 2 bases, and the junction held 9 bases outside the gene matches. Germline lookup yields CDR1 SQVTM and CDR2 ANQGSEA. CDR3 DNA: TGCAGCGTGAGCGGGGACAGGGGCAAAAACTATGGCTACACCTTC. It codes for CSVSGDRGKNYGYTF.